This TCR beta chain was recorded in a study of immune heterogeneity within non-small cell lung tumors. The CDR3 loop spans 15 amino acids. Looked up from germline, CDR1 is SSHAT and CDR2 is FNYEAQ (reference sequence). It was with 32 V and 13 J primers that multiplex PCR amplified TCR beta CDR3. One entry per CDR3 protein, called by TCRdb with MiXCR from the multiplex PCR reads. This table holds 11,000 or so distinct CDR3 sequences, 25% to 30% found once. With regard to this clonotype: Germline is not matched at one junction end, which may reflect a read error.

Bulk tumor genomic DNA, around 600 ng per sample, was the template. Several widely spaced biopsies per primary tumor were taken during surgery. With untreated, newly diagnosed non-small cell lung cancer, the patients went on to undergo curative surgery. Input material: lung tumor tissue. The TCR was taken from a man aged 50 or older with non-small cell lung cancer. The chain links TRBV7-7 to TRBJ2-7; 11 bases are shared with TRBD1. The CDR3 coding sequence is TGTGCTAGCAGCCAAGGACAGGGGGCGGGCTACGAGCAGTACTTC. This sequence encodes CASSQGQGAGYEQYF.